These T cell receptor beta chains were read from a single sample in a study of blood T cell repertoires in COVID-19. Profiling relied on immunoSEQ multiplex PCR, and the TCRdb table lists in-frame clones only, not all of them. The repertoire holds around 190,000 clones, with roughly 90% as singletons. Sequenced input: peripheral blood. The receptors were gathered from a man aged 18 to 30 with active or convalescent COVID-19. Each CDR3 is given with its conserved first and last residue. Each record gives: V gene, J gene, clone size, D gene, CDR3 length, CDR3 DNA, CDR3 protein. A D gene is named only where the DNA matches it firmly. Size is omitted from some rows. Given values are once, few, many or a class for expanded clones.

TRBV6-5,TRBJ2-1,-,-,12,TGTGCCAGCAGTTCGGGGTACAATGAGCAGTTCTTC,CASSSGYNEQFF
TRBV2,TRBJ2-1,-,-,14,TGTGCCAGCAAGGACTGGGCGTTATACAATGAGCAGTTCTTC,CASKDWALYNEQFF
TRBV27,TRBJ2-7,-,-,15,TGTGCCAGCAGTTTATCTATGGCGGGCTCCTACGAGCAGTACTTC,CASSLSMAGSYEQYF
TRBV3-1/TRBV3-2,TRBJ2-7,-,-,13,TGTGCCAGCAGCCAAGACAGGTTGGGCGAGCAGTACTTC,CASSQDRLGEQYF
TRBV27,TRBJ2-7,-,TRBD2,16,TGTGCCAGCAGTCACGGACTAAGCGGGACTGGGAACGAGCAGTACTTC,CASSHGLSGTGNEQYF
TRBV27,TRBJ1-5,few,-,14,TGTGCCAGCAGGGGGGCAGGTAGCAATCAGCCCCAGCATTTT,CASRGAGSNQPQHF
TRBV7-9,TRBJ2-3,once,-,14,TGTGCCAGCAGCCGGACTCAGGAAACAGATACGCAGTATTTT,CASSRTQETDTQYF
TRBV7-8,TRBJ2-7,-,TRBD1,14,TGTGCCAGCAGACAGGACAGGGAAACCTACGAGCAGTACTTC,CASRQDRETYEQYF
TRBV19,TRBJ1-4,-,TRBD1,14,TGTGCCAGTAGTACGACAGGGGTTGGGGAAAAACTGTTTTTT,CASSTTGVGEKLFF
TRBV15,TRBJ2-3,-,TRBD2,17,TGTGCCACCAGCAGAGGACTAGCGGGGGGGCGCTCAGATACGCAGTATTTT,CATSRGLAGGRSDTQYF
TRBV11-2,TRBJ1-2,-,-,16,TGTGCCAGCACCTCCCGGGGAGCCGAAGCTAACTATGGCTACACCTTC,CASTSRGAEANYGYTF
TRBV4-2,TRBJ1-2,-,-,13,TGTGCCAGCAGCCAAGACTTTAACTATGGCTACACCTTC,CASSQDFNYGYTF
TRBV6-1,TRBJ1-2,few,-,13,TGTGCCAGCAGTGATCCCAACGGCTATGGCTACACCTTC,CASSDPNGYGYTF
TRBV19,TRBJ2-7,-,-,14,TGTGCCAGTAGTCTCGCCGGGAGCTCCTACGAGCAGTACTTC,CASSLAGSSYEQYF
TRBV15,TRBJ1-5,-,-,15,TGTGCCACCAGCCGCCAGTCGTTCGGGGGTCAGCCCCAGCATTTT,CATSRQSFGGQPQHF
TRBV5-1,TRBJ2-3,-,TRBD2,17,TGCGCCAGCAGCTTGGTACTAGCGGGAGGAAGCACAGATACGCAGTATTTT,CASSLVLAGGSTDTQYF
TRBV19,TRBJ2-7,-,-,15,TGTGCCAGTAGTCGCCCTCCCGGGATACCCTACGAGCAGTACTTC,CASSRPPGIPYEQYF
TRBV13,TRBJ2-5,-,-,15,TGTGCCAGCAGCTTAAGGCTAGAGGGGGAAGAGACCCAGTACTTC,CASSLRLEGEETQYF
TRBV19,TRBJ1-6,-,TRBD1,15,TGTGCCAGTAGTGCGTCGGGACAGGATCATTCACCCCTCCACTTT,CASSASGQDHSPLHF
TRBV5-4,TRBJ2-7,few,-,18,TGTGCCAGCAGCTTGACCGGGGCTAGCGCCTTACGCTCCTACGAGCAGTACTTC,CASSLTGASALRSYEQYF
TRBV2,TRBJ1-1,-,-,13,TGTGCCAGCAACTTCGACTTGAACACTGAAGCTTTCTTT,CASNFDLNTEAFF
TRBV5-1,TRBJ1-2,-,-,17,TGCGCCAGCAGCTTGTTGGCAGGGATCCTGCTAAGGTATGGCTACACCTTC,CASSLLAGILLRYGYTF
TRBV30,TRBJ2-7,-,TRBD2,21,TGTGCCTGGAGTACAGGGGGGGCGTTTGGGACTAGCGGGAACCAACCCTACGAGCAGTACTTC,CAWSTGGAFGTSGNQPYEQYF
TRBV5-4,TRBJ2-1,-,-,15,TGTGCCAGCAGCGCGGCGTTAAACTCCTACAATGAGCAGTTCTTC,CASSAALNSYNEQFF
TRBV7-2,TRBJ1-6,-,-,17,TGTGCCAGCAGCTTAGTGCTAGCCCTTAGAAGGGATTCACCCCTCCACTTT,CASSLVLALRRDSPLHF
TRBV7-8,TRBJ1-2,-,-,18,TGTGCCAGCAGCCAGCTCCAACAGGGAGTGTCCCCTAACTATGGCTACACCTTC,CASSQLQQGVSPNYGYTF
TRBV11-2,TRBJ1-2,-,-,13,TGTGCCAGCAGCTTAGACCGGGAGCATGGCTACACCTTC,CASSLDREHGYTF
TRBV2,TRBJ2-5,-,-,14,TGTGCCAGCAGTGAATTAACAGCCCGGGAGACCCAGTACTTC,CASSELTARETQYF
TRBV28,TRBJ2-7,-,-,12,TGTGCCAGCAGAAAAAGGGGCTACGAGCAGTACTTC,CASRKRGYEQYF